The 29 T cell receptor beta chains reported below all come from one sample, sequenced in a study of cytomegalovirus exposure and HLA in healthy donors. The PCR was carried out with 60 Vbeta primers and 13 Jbeta primers. Sequencing used immunoSEQ multiplex PCR; TCRdb keeps in-frame clones, though not all of them. The table counts around 100,000 clones; more than 3.5% lies in the top ten. Sequencing was carried out using PBMCs. The receptor source for this set is a man between 25 and 39 years old in good health and CMV-seronegative.

The chain carries TRBV7-2 and TRBJ2-3; D is possibly TRBD1 (6 bases). With 1 base removed from V and 1 base from J, the gap between germline ends came to 18 bases. The germline CDR1 and CDR2 sequences are SGHTA and FQGNSA. This CDR3 has 18 amino acids. DNA of the CDR3: TGTGCCAGCAGCTTAGAAACGAGGGGTTCAGGGGGCACAGATACGCAGTATTTT. Its translation: CASSLETRGSGGTDTQYF.

In nucleotides, the CDR3 is TGTGCCAGTACTCCAGCGGGGGAAGAGACCCAGTACTTC. Translated, it gives CASTPAGEETQYF. The chain is built from TRBV19 and TRBJ2-5, with 8 bases identical to TRBD2. Germline V CDR1 and CDR2: LNHDA, SQIVND (reference sequence). The V gene end was trimmed by 7 bases and the J gene end by 3 bases; junction bases not matched to a gene: 4. The CDR3 runs 13 residues.

The V and J genes are TRBV13 and TRBJ1-6; weak D call: TRBD1 (5 bases). This CDR3 region has 16 residues. V lost 2 bases and J lost 1, with 9 bases in between. Germline CDR1 reads PRHDT; CDR2 reads FYEKMQ (reference sequence). CDR3 protein: CASSLHGGSYNSPLHF. CDR3 bases: TGTGCCAGCAGCTTACACGGGGGATCCTATAATTCACCCCTCCACTTT.

The chain employs TRBV29-1 and TRBJ1-1; 10 bases map to TRBD1. CDR3 length: 15 residues. The germline CDR1 and CDR2 sequences are SQVTM and ANQGSEA. After removal of 0 bases from V and 4 bases from J, the junction contained 5 bases not matched to a gene. The CDR3 sequence is CSVEDRQGASTEAFF. The CDR3 bases are TGCAGCGTTGAAGACCGACAGGGGGCCAGCACTGAAGCTTTCTTT. Looking up the rest from reference TRBV29-1 and TRBJ1-1 gives the full variable domain: SAVISQKPSRDICQRGTSLTIQCQVDSQVTMMFWYRQQPGQSLTLIATANQGSEATYESGFVIDKFPISRPNLTFSTLTVSNMSPEDSSIYLCSVEDRQGASTEAFFGQGTRLTVV.

The chain links TRBV5-5 to TRBJ1-3; D may be TRBD1 (5 bases). Trimming removed 4 bases at V and 1 base at J, with 9 bases between. Germline CDR1 and CDR2: SGHKS and YYEKEE (reference sequence). This CDR3 is built from 14 residues. The CDR3 bases are TGTGCCAGCAGCCCGGACACTTCTGGAAACACCATATATTTT. Translating gives CASSPDTSGNTIYF.

The V gene is TRBV10-3, the J gene TRBJ1-1; TRBD1 might be the D (5 bases). V was trimmed by 4 bases and J by 5 bases, leaving 14 bases between them. The CDR3 covers 14 residues. From germline, CDR1 is ENHRY and CDR2 SYGVKD. The CDR3 region is CAISGLGGGTEAFF. The CDR3 DNA reads as TGTGCCATCAGTGGCCTTGGGGGGGGGACTGAAGCTTTCTTT.

V is TRBV5-4 and J is TRBJ1-1, with D maybe TRBD1 (5 bases). V lost 3 bases to trimming and J lost 1 base, with 7 bases between them. CDR3 size: 13 residues. Looked up from germline, CDR1 is SGHNT and CDR2 is YYREEE (reference sequence). The CDR3 loop reads CASSWGRNTEAFF. CDR3 nucleotides: TGTGCCAGCAGCTGGGGCAGGAACACTGAAGCTTTCTTT.

This chain uses TRBV12-5 with TRBJ2-5; the D gene is possibly TRBD2 (6 bases). CDR3 length: 14 residues. V lost 3 bases and J lost 7, with 15 bases in between. Germline assignment: CDR1 LGHNT and CDR2 FRNRAP. In DNA form, the CDR3 reads TGTGCTAGTGGTTTAGTCAGGGAGGCGGCGACCCAGTACTTC. Protein sequence: CASGLVREAATQYF.

The chain links TRBV13 to TRBJ2-1; D call uncertain. There are 15 residues in the CDR3. CDR1 and CDR2 (germline): PRHDT, FYEKMQ (reference sequence). V was trimmed by 5 bases and J by 0 bases, leaving 11 bases between them. CDR3 sequence reads: CASSTDLDSYNEQFF. CDR3 sequence (DNA): TGTGCCAGCAGCACAGACCTGGACTCCTACAATGAGCAGTTCTTC.

The CDR3 loop is CASSPTGGGYAGELFF. The CDR3 DNA sequence: TGTGCCAGCAGCCCCACAGGGGGCGGTTATGCCGGGGAGCTGTTTTTT. The rearrangement links TRBV7-3 to TRBJ2-2; 9 nucleotides agree with TRBD1. CDR1 and CDR2 from the germline V gene are SGHTA and FQGTGA. The V and J ends lost 5 bases and 6 bases, in that order; junction bases with no gene match: 10. The CDR3 consists of 16 residues.

CDR3 residues: CASSLEGTSLHEQYF. DNA of the CDR3: TGTGCCAGCAGCTTAGAAGGGACTAGCCTCCACGAGCAGTACTTC. The rearrangement links TRBV7-2 to TRBJ2-7; 9 bases map to TRBD2. The CDR3 length is 15 residues. Germline assignment: CDR1 SGHTA and CDR2 FQGNSA. V was clipped by 1 base and J by 5 bases; unmatched bases: 6.

The V and J genes are TRBV2 and TRBJ2-7, with 8 bases fitting TRBD1. J lost 0 bases, V lost 9 bases, and 7 bases had no gene match. The CDR3 totals 14 residues. Germline V gene data show CDR1 as SNHLY and CDR2 as FYNNEI. The CDR3 DNA reads as TGTGCCAGTGTCCGGGACAGGCTCTCCTACGAGCAGTACTTC. Its translation is CASVRDRLSYEQYF.

The gene calls are TRBV6-1 and TRBJ2-7; TRBD2 might be the D (5 bases). The CDR3 consists of 14 residues. V was trimmed by 4 bases and J by 0 bases, leaving 10 bases between them. Per the germline V gene, CDR1 is MNHNS and CDR2 is SASEGT. The CDR3 here is CASSGTGISYEQYF. CDR3 in DNA: TGTGCCAGCAGTGGGACGGGGATCTCCTACGAGCAGTACTTC.

In regard to this clone: At the DNA level, this CDR3 is encoded by other sequences in the same sample as well. Written as DNA, the CDR3 is TGTGCCAGCAGCCCAAGGGGATCCTATAATTCACCCCTCCACTTT. Translation: CASSPRGSYNSPLHF. The chain uses TRBV5-6 and TRBJ1-6, with D maybe TRBD1 (5 bases). CDR1 and CDR2 (germline): SGHDT, YYEEEE. This CDR3 is 15 amino acids long. Trimming pared 4 bases from V and 1 base from J, leaving 9 bases between.

This chain uses TRBV19 with TRBJ2-1; 10 nucleotides line up with TRBD1. V shed 5 bases, J shed 8 bases, and the junction held 12 bases outside the gene matches. The CDR3 is made up of 16 amino acids. Germline CDR1 is LNHDA and CDR2 is SQIVND (reference sequence). Here the CDR3 DNA reads TGTGCCAGTAGTTCCCTAAGGGACAGGGGCCCCTATGAGCAGTTCTTC. It specifies CASSSLRDRGPYEQFF.

This chain connects TRBV2 to TRBJ2-5; D ambiguous. V was clipped by 8 bases and J by 4 bases, with 11 bases between them. From germline, CDR1 is SNHLY and CDR2 FYNNEI. This CDR3 is 12 amino acids long. CDR3: CASAYRRETQYF. The CDR3 DNA reads TGTGCCAGCGCATACCGTAGAGAGACCCAGTACTTC.

J is TRBJ1-6 and V is TRBV4-1, with a weak D call TRBD1 (5 bases). Trimming left V 1 base short and J 12 bases short, with 13 bases between. The CDR3 loop spans 14 amino acids. The germline V gene has CDR1 MGHRA and CDR2 YSYEKL. The chain's CDR3 is CASSQVAGLGPLHF. The CDR3 nucleotides read TGCGCCAGCAGCCAAGTAGCAGGGCTCGGACCCCTCCACTTT.

The rearrangement uses TRBV5-1 and TRBJ2-5; 11 nucleotides agree with TRBD2. The CDR3 covers 16 residues. V lost 0 bases to trimming and J lost 0 bases; unmatched junction nucleotides: 1. Germline CDR1 and CDR2: SGHRS and YFSETQ. CDR3 protein: CASSLGTSGYQETQYF. The CDR3 coding sequence is TGCGCCAGCAGCTTGGGGACTAGCGGGTACCAAGAGACCCAGTACTTC.

The chain has TRBV28 and TRBJ1-4; D call uncertain. V shed 5 bases and J shed 7 bases, with 2 bases lying between them. Germline values: CDR1 MDHEN, CDR2 SYDVKM. The CDR3 contains 10 residues. The chain's CDR3 is CASSREKLFF. CDR3 coding DNA: TGTGCCAGCAGTCGTGAAAAACTGTTTTTT.

The chain joins TRBV19 to TRBJ2-2; 7 nucleotides agree with TRBD1. This CDR3 contains 16 residues. Germline loops: CDR1 LNHDA, CDR2 SQIVND (reference sequence). V shed 5 bases and J 4 bases; nucleotides not matched to a gene: 10. The CDR3 DNA reads as TGTGCCAGTAGTGCCATCGGACAGGAGAGCACCGGGGAGCTGTTTTTT. Its protein is CASSAIGQESTGELFF.

The rearrangement joins TRBV5-1 to TRBJ2-7; TRBD2 matches 12 bases. J was trimmed by 7 bases and V by 2 bases; bases with no gene match: 7. The CDR3 length is 15 residues. Germline CDR1 and CDR2: SGHRS and YFSETQ. CDR3 in amino acids: CASSFLAGGPSEQYF. DNA of the CDR3: TGCGCCAGCAGCTTTCTAGCGGGGGGGCCGTCGGAGCAGTACTTC.

CDR3 bases: TGTGCCACCACCGCTGGGACTAGGCCCTTTGGGGCGGATACGCAGTATTTT. Protein: CATTAGTRPFGADTQYF. The rearrangement uses TRBV7-9 and TRBJ2-3, with 8 positions matching TRBD2. The CDR3 runs 17 residues. Germline V gene lookup returns CDR1 SEHNR and CDR2 FQNEAQ (reference sequence). V lost 10 bases and J lost 6; bases outside the gene matches: 21.

This chain connects TRBV10-3 to TRBJ1-1; D perhaps matches TRBD1 (5 bases). Deletions cut 2 bases from V and 8 bases from J, with 21 bases between. CDR3 length equals 16 residues. Germline assignment: CDR1 ENHRY and CDR2 SYGVKD. The CDR3: CAISEDIRALPPEAFF. The CDR3 bases are TGTGCCATCAGTGAGGATATCAGGGCGCTGCCCCCCGAAGCTTTCTTT.

This sequence joins TRBV27 and TRBJ1-6; D might be TRBD1 (6 bases). The CDR3 loop spans 17 amino acids. The germline CDR1 and CDR2 sequences are MNHEY and SMNVEV (reference sequence). V was pared by 2 bases and J by 6 bases, with 17 bases between. As DNA, the CDR3 is TGTGCCAGCAGTTTACAGGGGCCTCTATCGATTAATTCACCCCTCCACTTT. Protein product: CASSLQGPLSINSPLHF.

V and J are TRBV19 and TRBJ2-1; the match to TRBD2 covers 12 bases. The CDR3 consists of 16 residues. J lost 2 bases, V lost 5 bases, and 4 bases had no gene match. The germline V gene has CDR1 LNHDA and CDR2 SQIVND (reference sequence). CDR3 protein: CASSVLAGGPYNEQFF. The CDR3 DNA sequence: TGTGCCAGTAGTGTCCTAGCGGGGGGGCCCTACAATGAGCAGTTCTTC. The whole variable domain, filled in from reference TRBV19 and TRBJ2-1, reads DGGITQSPKYLFRKEGQNVTLSCEQNLNHDAMYWYRQDPGQGLRLIYYSQIVNDFQKGDIAEGYSVSREKKESFPLTVTSAQKNPTAFYLCASSVLAGGPYNEQFFGPGTRLTVL.

The chain employs TRBV7-2 and TRBJ2-7; unclear D gene. Germline assignment: CDR1 SGHTA and CDR2 FQGNSA. This CDR3 region has 14 residues. V lost 4 bases to trimming and J lost 0 bases, with 10 bases between them. The CDR3 is CASSSPWASYEQYF. The CDR3 coding sequence is TGTGCCAGCAGCTCCCCCTGGGCCTCCTACGAGCAGTACTTC.

The rearrangement joins TRBV5-1 to TRBJ1-4, with D possibly matching TRBD1 (6 bases). This CDR3 has 13 amino acids. Germline assignment: CDR1 SGHRS and CDR2 YFSETQ. V dropped 7 bases and J dropped 7 bases, with 14 bases sitting between them. CDR3 amino acids: CASAEQGGEKLFF. CDR3 DNA: TGCGCCAGCGCAGAACAGGGTGGTGAAAAACTGTTTTTT.

The chain links TRBV7-2 to TRBJ2-5; 11 nucleotides agree with TRBD2. CDR3 size: 16 residues. Germline V lookup: CDR1 SGHTA, CDR2 FQGNSA. The J segment lost 4 bases and the V segment lost 1 base, leaving 5 bases of the junction unmatched. This chain's CDR3 is CASSLGPSGGLETQYF. CDR3 coding DNA: TGTGCCAGCAGCTTAGGCCCTAGCGGGGGGTTAGAGACCCAGTACTTC. Using reference TRBV7-2 and TRBJ2-5 for the parts outside the CDR3, the full variable domain is GAGVSQSPSNKVTEKGKDVELRCDPISGHTALYWYRQSLGQGLEFLIYFQGNSAPDKSGLPSDRFSAERTGGSVSTLTIQRTQQEDSAVYLCASSLGPSGGLETQYFGPGTRLLVL.

The V call is TRBV5-4, the J call TRBJ2-2; TRBD1 matches at 7 bases. The CDR3 is 16 amino acids. Germline CDR1 reads SGHNT; CDR2 reads YYREEE (reference sequence). Trimming took 0 bases from V and 3 from J; bases not matched to a gene: 5. This CDR3 reads CASSLGQGLDTGELFF. DNA for the CDR3: TGTGCCAGCAGCTTGGGACAGGGCCTCGACACCGGGGAGCTGTTTTTT.